Each of the 2 T cell receptor beta chains below was sequenced from the same sample in a study of blood T cell repertoires in COVID-19. Clones were sequenced by immunoSEQ multiplex PCR, and TCRdb holds only the in-frame ones, with some missing. The sample has some 300,000 clones, roughly 89% seen once. Material: PBMCs or T cells enriched from blood (not recorded which). Receptors originate from a young woman who had recovered from COVID-19.

The chain uses TRBV7-9 and TRBJ1-1; possible D gene TRBD1, 6 bases. Germline CDR1 reads SEHNR; CDR2 reads FQNEAQ (reference sequence). The V end was cut by 11 bases, the J end by 2 bases, with 15 bases between. The CDR3 totals 13 residues. CDR3 nucleotide sequence: TGTGCCGGAACCAGGGGCGTTAACACTGAAGCTTTCTTT. It encodes CAGTRGVNTEAFF.

The chain combines TRBV27 with TRBJ2-7; D perhaps matches TRBD2 (5 bases). From germline, CDR1 is MNHEY and CDR2 SMNVEV (reference sequence). V gave up 10 bases and J gave up 0 bases, with 10 bases separating them. The CDR3 loop spans 12 amino acids. The DNA for the CDR3 is TGTGCCACCGGACTTAGCTCCTACGAGCAGTACTTC. Its protein is CATGLSSYEQYF.